The clone carrying this T cell receptor (beta chain) was counted once. The antigen is unknown. V shed 11 bases and J shed 9 bases, with 19 bases lying between them. Germline V gives CDR1 KGHDR, CDR2 SFDVKD. The CDR3 spans 14 residues. Patients chosen for sequencing had CD8+CD57+ cells that had expanded, as shown by flow cytometry. Severe acquired aplastic anemia affected all patients. Patients had received no therapy at the time of blood sampling. Genomic DNA was employed as the template in profiling TCR beta VDJ and CDR3. TCRdb reprocessed the reads via MiXCR and lists one record per CDR3 protein. This repertoire shows a few hundred thousand distinct CDR3 sequences, around 50% found once; its top ten account for just under 20%. The data originate from a study of CD8+CD57+ T cells in acquired aplastic anemia. Study background: CD4+ and CD8+ cells, once sorted, gave DNA averaging about 3 ug. Study findings and constraints: Patients had twenty-nine CD8+ CDR3 sequences in common with controls (the shared set).

The genes are TRBV24-1 and TRBJ1-6; D might be TRBD1 (6 bases). Sequenced sample: sorted CD4+, CD8+, or CD8+CD57+ T cells (not recorded which) from PBMCs. This sequence was found in a human donor with aplastic anemia. CDR3: CASSTVGTTSPLHF. CDR3 coding DNA: TGTGCCAGTAGTACCGTAGGGACAACTTCACCCCTCCACTTT.